This is a list of T cell receptor beta chains from one sample in a study of blood T cell repertoires in COVID-19. Clones were read by immunoSEQ multiplex PCR, and TCRdb kept only the in-frame ones, dropping some. The sample includes 290,000 or so clones, around 87% of them seen just once. The sequenced material came from peripheral blood. The source is a man aged 65 to 79 with acute or convalescent COVID-19. Each CDR3 is given with its conserved first and last residue. D genes are given only for firm matches. Some rows have no size entry. The others give once, few or many, or a class for an expanded clone.

size | J | V | D | CDR3 | DNA
. | TRBJ2-1 | TRBV5-6 | TRBD2 | CASSPGTSGSLYNEQFF | TGTGCCAGCAGCCCCGGGACTAGCGGGAGTCTCTACAATGAGCAGTTCTTC
. | TRBJ2-7 | TRBV4-3 | TRBD1 | CASSRTGTGSYEQYF | TGCGCCAGCAGCCGAACCGGGACAGGGTCGTACGAGCAGTACTTC
. | TRBJ2-3 | TRBV28 | TRBD1 | CASSRQGRTDTQYF | TGTGCCAGCAGCCGACAGGGACGCACAGATACGCAGTATTTT
. | TRBJ2-5 | TRBV3-1/TRBV3-2 | . | CASSQAGTKETQYF | TGTGCCAGCAGCCAAGCCGGGACAAAAGAGACCCAGTACTTC
. | TRBJ2-1 | TRBV6-2/TRBV6-3 | TRBD2 | CASSYRSGGDNEQFF | TGTGCCAGCAGTTACAGGAGCGGGGGGGACAATGAGCAGTTCTTC
. | TRBJ2-1 | TRBV25-1 | TRBD1 | CASSEYLERGQFYNEQFF | TGTGCCAGCAGTGAATATTTGGAAAGGGGGCAGTTCTACAATGAGCAGTTCTTC
. | TRBJ2-1 | TRBV9 | TRBD2 | CASSPGDYLDEQFF | TGTGCCAGCAGCCCCGGGGACTATTTGGATGAGCAGTTCTTC
. | TRBJ2-3 | TRBV7-9 | . | CASSSAGSADTQYF | TGTGCCAGCAGCTCGGCGGGATCGGCAGATACGCAGTATTTT
. | TRBJ2-1 | TRBV7-6 | TRBD1 | CASSPGQGGLNEQFF | TGTGCCAGCAGCCCGGGACAGGGTGGCTTGAATGAGCAGTTCTTC
. | TRBJ2-7 | TRBV10-2 | . | CATDSSYEQYF | TGCGCCACAGACAGCTCCTACGAGCAGTACTTC
once | TRBJ2-1 | TRBV5-6 | TRBD2 | CASSLLWRGGNEQFF | TGTGCCAGCAGCTTGCTATGGCGGGGGGGGAATGAGCAGTTCTTC
. | TRBJ1-2 | TRBV28 | . | CASTTEPYGYTF | TGTGCCAGCACAACAGAGCCCTATGGCTACACCTTC
. | TRBJ2-5 | TRBV7-2 | . | CASSPQAGVGETQYF | TGTGCCAGCAGCCCGCAAGCAGGGGTCGGGGAGACCCAGTACTTC
few | TRBJ2-5 | TRBV30 | . | CAWSVQSPQETQYF | TGTGCCTGGAGTGTACAGTCACCCCAAGAGACCCAGTACTTC
. | TRBJ1-1 | TRBV3-1/TRBV3-2 | . | CASSHLEGTEAFF | TGTGCCAGCAGCCACTTGGAGGGGACTGAAGCTTTCTTT
. | TRBJ2-1 | TRBV10-1 | TRBD2 | CASSATSGNMRGQFF | TGCGCCAGCAGTGCGACTAGCGGGAATATGAGGGGGCAGTTCTTC
. | TRBJ2-6 | TRBV12-1 | . | CASSPRQVRQLCSGANVLTF | TGTGCCAGCAGCCCCCGACAGGTAAGGCAATTATGCTCTGGGGCCAACGTCCTGACTTTC
. | TRBJ2-7 | TRBV5-4 | TRBD1 | CASSSQPGSTGAHEQYF | TGTGCCAGCAGCTCCCAACCCGGTTCGACAGGGGCCCACGAGCAGTACTTC
. | TRBJ2-1 | TRBV6-5 | TRBD2 | CASRLAGGYEQFF | TGTGCCAGCAGACTAGCGGGAGGGTATGAGCAGTTCTTC
once | TRBJ2-1 | TRBV19 | TRBD2 | CASSIGPSGSWHEQFF | TGTGCCAGTAGTATTGGGCCTAGCGGGAGTTGGCATGAGCAGTTCTTC
. | TRBJ1-6 | TRBV4-1 | TRBD1 | CASSMDRQISPLHF | TGCGCCAGCAGCATGGACAGGCAAATTTCACCCCTCCACTTT
. | TRBJ1-5 | TRBV28 | TRBD1 | CASRTGGGNQPQHF | TGTGCCAGCCGAACAGGGGGCGGCAATCAGCCCCAGCATTTT
. | TRBJ2-2 | TRBV18 | TRBD1 | CASSPSLTGNGELFF | TGTGCCAGCTCACCAAGCTTGACAGGGAACGGGGAGCTGTTTTTT
. | TRBJ2-7 | TRBV4-1 | TRBD1 | CASSPNGGQGGYEQYF | TGCGCCAGCAGCCCCAATGGAGGACAGGGTGGGTACGAGCAGTACTTC
once | TRBJ1-2 | TRBV6-5 | TRBD1 | CASSYAPGQGEGYTF | TGTGCCAGCAGTTACGCTCCGGGACAGGGTGAGGGCTACACCTTC
. | TRBJ1-2 | TRBV20-1 | . | CSASQGHNYGYTF | TGCAGTGCCAGTCAGGGGCATAACTATGGCTACACCTTC
. | TRBJ1-5 | TRBV11-2 | . | CASSPTRHSSNQPQHF | TGTGCCAGCAGCCCTACCCGACACTCTAGCAATCAGCCCCAGCATTTT
. | TRBJ2-1 | TRBV25-1 | TRBD2 | CASSEASGGRYNEQFF | TGTGCCAGCAGTGAAGCTAGCGGGGGGCGCTACAATGAGCAGTTCTTC
few | TRBJ2-1 | TRBV29-1 | TRBD2 | CSVEGLAGVKSYNEQFF | TGCAGCGTTGAGGGGCTAGCGGGAGTGAAATCCTACAATGAGCAGTTCTTC
once | TRBJ1-3 | TRBV19 | . | CASSTSGNTIYF | TGTGCCAGTAGTACTAGCGGAAACACCATATATTTT
. | TRBJ2-5 | TRBV14 | . | CASSRNRDGTQYF | TGTGCCAGCAGTCGTAACAGGGACGGGACCCAGTACTTC
. | TRBJ1-5 | TRBV7-8 | TRBD1 | CASSLGDRVTQHF | TGTGCCAGCAGCTTAGGTGACAGGGTGACCCAGCATTTT
. | TRBJ1-1 | TRBV5-1 | . | CASSHTSPGANTEAFF | TGCGCCAGCAGCCACACATCCCCAGGGGCGAACACTGAAGCTTTCTTT
. | TRBJ2-1 | TRBV28 | TRBD1 | CASRLGTGIFNEQFF | TGTGCCAGCAGGCTTGGGACAGGGATATTTAATGAGCAGTTCTTC
. | TRBJ2-1 | TRBV28 | TRBD2 | CASNTGTSGVNEQFF | TGTGCCAGTAACACCGGGACTAGCGGAGTCAATGAGCAGTTCTTC
. | TRBJ1-1 | TRBV13 | . | CASRSHREGYTEAFF | TGTGCCAGCAGAAGCCACAGGGAGGGGTACACTGAAGCTTTCTTT
once | TRBJ1-5 | TRBV4-3 | . | CASSQGHGNQPQHF | TGCGCCAGCAGCCAAGGGCACGGCAATCAGCCCCAGCATTTT
few | TRBJ1-3 | TRBV18 | . | CASSPQGGIGNTIYF | TGTGCCAGCTCACCACAAGGAGGGATTGGAAACACCATATATTTT
few | TRBJ1-1 | TRBV5-4 | TRBD1 | CASSSGQQNTEAFF | TGTGCCAGCAGCTCGGGACAGCAGAACACTGAAGCTTTCTTT
. | TRBJ2-1 | TRBV5-1 | . | CASSLARNNEQFF | TGCGCCAGCAGCTTGGCCAGAAACAATGAGCAGTTCTTC
. | TRBJ1-2 | TRBV7-2 | . | CASSLGPRGYGYTF | TGTGCCAGCAGCTTGGGGCCTCGGGGGTATGGCTACACCTTC
. | TRBJ1-2 | TRBV28 | . | CASSLKQRSLYYGYTF | TGTGCCAGCAGTTTGAAACAGCGGTCCCTATACTATGGCTACACCTTC
. | TRBJ1-1 | TRBV7-6 | . | CASSLGGQGWGEAFF | TGTGCCAGCAGCTTAGGCGGACAAGGGTGGGGTGAAGCTTTCTTT
. | TRBJ2-3 | TRBV19 | TRBD1 | CASADRATDTQYF | TGTGCCAGCGCGGACAGGGCCACAGATACGCAGTATTTT